This is a list of T cell receptor beta chains from one sample in a study of T cell responses to AZD1222 COVID-19 vaccine. Sequenced by immunoSEQ multiplex PCR; TCRdb stores in-frame clones only, minus some. Among fewer than 85,000 clones listed, about nine tenths were seen once. The specimen comprised peripheral blood, sampled on day 0 of AZD1222 vaccination. Receptors were obtained from an adult in good health. Each CDR3 is given without its conserved first and last residue. A D gene is named only where the DNA matches it firmly.

v_call: TRBV11-2
d_call: .
cdr3_aa: ASSLDRGATEAF

v_call: TRBV7-8
d_call: .
cdr3_aa: ASSLRRYSNQPQH

v_call: TRBV3-1/TRBV3-2
d_call: .
cdr3_aa: ASSQLAGTPLH

v_call: TRBV7-2
d_call: .
cdr3_aa: ASSLIGQETQY

v_call: TRBV9
d_call: .
cdr3_aa: ASSVSENRGYT

v_call: TRBV15
d_call: .
cdr3_aa: ATSRVSVLSNQPQH

v_call: TRBV19
d_call: TRBD1
cdr3_aa: ATHPGQGGYSNQPQH

v_call: TRBV30
d_call: .
cdr3_aa: ASPVPGSYEQY

v_call: TRBV6-5
d_call: .
cdr3_aa: ASSYRWVRDTEAF

v_call: TRBV2
d_call: TRBD1
cdr3_aa: ATLQGIATNEKLF

v_call: TRBV6-2/TRBV6-3
d_call: TRBD2
cdr3_aa: ASSSASGRGFYEQY

v_call: TRBV10-3
d_call: .
cdr3_aa: AISESQGGKETQY

v_call: TRBV7-2
d_call: .
cdr3_aa: ASSPRWNSRNEQF

v_call: TRBV19
d_call: TRBD1
cdr3_aa: ASSEGQGVNTEAF

v_call: TRBV19
d_call: TRBD1
cdr3_aa: ASSTTIRDRAGYT

v_call: TRBV9
d_call: TRBD2
cdr3_aa: ASSAGTSGKGEQY

v_call: TRBV5-1
d_call: .
cdr3_aa: ASSLDETQY

v_call: TRBV25-1
d_call: .
cdr3_aa: ASSETKGVSADTQY

v_call: TRBV2
d_call: TRBD1
cdr3_aa: ATTDGQGAFGALH

v_call: TRBV28
d_call: TRBD1
cdr3_aa: ASSQTGQANEKLF

v_call: TRBV7-9
d_call: .
cdr3_aa: ASSSGSSNQPQH

v_call: TRBV4-3
d_call: .
cdr3_aa: ASSQDSGAAEAF

v_call: TRBV27
d_call: .
cdr3_aa: ASRGSSYNEQF

v_call: TRBV27
d_call: .
cdr3_aa: ATLPPGGPYNEQF

v_call: TRBV7-9
d_call: .
cdr3_aa: ASSLNRDTQY

v_call: TRBV7-9
d_call: TRBD1
cdr3_aa: ASSSRQGGQSNYGYT

v_call: TRBV5-1
d_call: .
cdr3_aa: ASSSTRPNTGELF